This TCR beta chain was retrieved from a study of blood T cell repertoires in COVID-19 (dated by TCRdb to about 2020). Background for the entire study: Samples from collaborators originated in the United States, Italy and Spain and spanned both the acute and convalescent phases of COVID-19. The material from the prospective study consisted of cDNA or gDNA derived from T cells, B-cell-depleted T cells, or PBMCs. Deeply sampled blood TCRbeta repertoires from subjects exposed to, actively infected with, or recovered from COVID-19 were included in the dataset. The repertoires were released in a freely available public database intended as a resource for research on the immune response to SARS-CoV-2. The samples were drawn from the first 160 participants of the ongoing ImmuneRACE study and from over 950 subjects provided by 6 global collaborators. Nearly every sample came with metadata listing a de-identified subject ID, COVID-19 status, age in years and sex. Where available, HLA class I and class II types were obtained from metadata supplied by the sample provider rather than from assay-based typing.

The immunoSEQ Assay, a bias-controlled multiplex PCR, was used to amplify TCRbeta CDR3 regions from genomic DNA. The authors processed their data as follows. The number of nucleated cells in each sample was estimated from the amplification of reference gene primers within the assay. To quantify the absolute abundance of each unique TCRbeta CDR3 rearrangement, sequence reads were collapsed and filtered. For each sample, productive Simpson clonality was calculated as the square root of Simpson's diversity index across productive rearrangements. The immuneACCESS repertoire file appears here via TCRdb, limited to in-frame rearrangements. These files lack a portion of the clones; in checked studies, under half of the deficit traces to unresolved V genes, and the cause of the others is not known. V, J and clone size are those of that table, while D and trimming were read from the DNA. The sample data list 410,000 or so clones, and just over 85% of these were observed just once. Approximately 1.4% of the sample is in the top ten clones.

The full study reports these points: The amount of clinical and demographic metadata varied by source and participant and was provided uncurated.

The sample holds a few counts of this clone. Its antigen remains undetermined. Qualities for individual bases were not recorded, and no much larger clone is one base off. V lost 5 bases and J lost 5 bases, and the count of bases not matched to a germline gene is 11. The CDR3 measures 16 amino acids from cysteine to phenylalanine. Only CDR3 DNA is held: 48 bases, read in frame from base 1. As encoded in the germline V gene (reference sequence), CDR1 is MNHNY while CDR2 is SVGAGI. The collaborating institutions used their own protocols to collect whole blood in K2EDTA tubes. For TCRbeta analysis, collaborators shipped samples in one of three forms: frozen whole blood, isolated PBMCs, or DNA extracted from either of those sample types.

This sequence uses TRBV6-6 and TRBJ1-2, with 10 bases matching TRBD1. The source is a woman between 25 and 40 years old with active or convalescent COVID-19. Sequencing was performed on peripheral blood. CDR3 reads: CASSGTGANSRYGYTF. In nucleotides, the sequence is TGTGCCAGCAGTGGGACAGGGGCCAACTCCCGGTATGGCTACACCTTC.